One and the same sample provided the 8 T cell receptor beta chains below, sequenced in a study of cytomegalovirus exposure and HLA in healthy donors (dated by TCRdb to between 2016 and 2019). Library preparation was by the immunoSEQ multiplex PCR assay. A mixture of 60 forward primers for TCR Vbeta segments and 13 reverse primers for TCR Jbeta segments was used in the multiplex PCR. This is the immuneACCESS table as TCRdb keeps it, with only in-frame sequences that have V and J called. A part of the clones is gone; compared with another copy, unresolved V genes explain less than half, and the rest is unexplained. The sample includes roughly 120,000 clones, with 65% to 80% observed a single time. 4.8% of the sample belongs to the ten largest clones. The sample consisted of PBMCs. These receptors were obtained from a man younger than 40 in good health and CMV-seropositive.

With regard to this clone: One junction end disagrees with the germline gene, perhaps due to a read error. This chain's CDR3 is CTWSLGAGGYQETQYF. The CDR3 DNA sequence: TGTACCTGGAGTCTCGGGGCGGGGGGGTACCAAGAGACCCAGTACTTC. This chain links TRBV30 with TRBJ2-5; 9 nucleotides line up with TRBD2. CDR3 length: 16 amino acids. Per the germline V gene, CDR1 is GTSNPN and CDR2 is SVGIG (reference sequence).

The rearrangement uses TRBV11-2 and TRBJ1-1; 7 bases match TRBD1. Trimming at V came to 6 bases and at J to 8 bases, leaving 9 bases not matched to a gene. In germline, CDR1 is SGHAT, CDR2 FQNNGV. The CDR3 loop spans 13 amino acids. In DNA form, the CDR3 reads TGTGCCAGCAGGCCCGAGGGCAGGGGGGAAGCTTTCTTT. Translated, it gives CASRPEGRGEAFF.

The J gene is TRBJ1-1, the V gene TRBV19, with no clear D. The CDR3 covers 12 residues. V shed 5 bases and J shed 1 base, with 5 bases lying between them. Germline V gene sequence: CDR1 LNHDA, CDR2 SQIVND (reference sequence). The DNA for the CDR3 is TGTGCCAGTAGTCCAGGGAACACTGAAGCTTTCTTT. Its translation is CASSPGNTEAFF.

The genes are TRBV7-2 and TRBJ2-3; D not certain. The germline V gene has CDR1 SGHTA and CDR2 FQGNSA. There are 14 residues in the CDR3. V gave up 5 bases and J gave up 3 bases, with 12 bases separating them. The CDR3: CASSANAKTDTQYF. The CDR3 bases are TGTGCCAGCAGCGCTAATGCTAAAACAGATACGCAGTATTTT.

This chain connects TRBV12-5 to TRBJ1-5, with 9 bases identical to TRBD1. The CDR3 loop spans 15 amino acids. Germline trimming cut 4 bases from V and 3 bases from J; bases unmatched to any gene: 4. CDR1 is LGHNT and CDR2 is FRNRAP in the germline V gene. The CDR3 coding sequence is TGTGCTAGTGGTTGGGGACAGGGAAACAATCAGCCCCAGCATTTT. This gives the protein CASGWGQGNNQPQHF.

This chain links TRBV5-1 with TRBJ1-1; D is possibly TRBD1 (6 bases). The CDR3 has 16 amino acids. The germline V gene has CDR1 SGHRS and CDR2 YFSETQ. Trimming removed 4 bases at V and 1 base at J, with 17 bases between. Written as DNA, the CDR3 is TGCGCCAGCAGCCGCGAACAGGGAGGGAAGAACACTGAAGCTTTCTTT. This gives the protein CASSREQGGKNTEAFF.

This clone was recorded once. This chain links TRBV15 with TRBJ2-1, with TRBD2 identical over 8 bases. V was pared by 0 bases and J by 4 bases, with 8 bases of the junction left unmatched. Germline-derived CDR1 and CDR2 are LNHNV and YYDKDF (reference sequence). The CDR3 covers 17 residues. The CDR3 region is CATSRDSGGPGYNEQFF. DNA for the CDR3: TGTGCCACCAGCAGAGATTCGGGGGGGCCAGGGTACAATGAGCAGTTCTTC. Full variable domain (missing parts from reference TRBV15 and TRBJ2-1): DAMVIQNPRYQVTQFGKPVTLSCSQTLNHNVMYWYQQKSSQAPKLLFHYYDKDFNNEADTPDNFQSRRPNTSFCFLDIRSPGLGDTAMYLCATSRDSGGPGYNEQFFGPGTRLTVL.

In this sample, this clone turned up many times. The V and J genes are TRBV7-9 and TRBJ1-4; 8 positions match TRBD1. CDR3 length: 14 residues. Unmatched junction bases numbered 4, after V lost 3 bases and J lost 7 bases. Germline CDR1 reads SEHNR; CDR2 reads FQNEAQ (reference sequence). CDR3 amino acids: CASSFQGAREKLFF. The CDR3 DNA reads as TGTGCCAGCAGCTTCCAGGGGGCGCGTGAAAAACTGTTTTTT.